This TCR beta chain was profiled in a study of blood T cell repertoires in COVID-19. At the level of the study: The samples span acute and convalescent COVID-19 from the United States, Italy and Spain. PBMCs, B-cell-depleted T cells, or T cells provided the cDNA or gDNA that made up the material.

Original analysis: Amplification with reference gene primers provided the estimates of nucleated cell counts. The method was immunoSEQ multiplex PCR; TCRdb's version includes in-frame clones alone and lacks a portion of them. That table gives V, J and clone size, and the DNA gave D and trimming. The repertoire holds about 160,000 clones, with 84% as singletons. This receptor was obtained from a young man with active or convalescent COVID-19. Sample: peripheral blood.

The CDR3 DNA is TGCGCCAGCAGTCCTGAGTTTGGTTGGCCCCAGCATTTT. It is translated as CASSPEFGWPQHF. The chain combines TRBV5-1 with TRBJ1-5; D not resolved. Trimming left V 5 bases short and J 9 bases short, with 15 bases between. Germline CDR1 SGHRS, CDR2 YFSETQ. This CDR3 is 13 amino acids long.